These T cell receptor beta chains were read from a single sample in a study of blood T cell repertoires in COVID-19. Data came from immunoSEQ multiplex PCR; TCRdb stores just in-frame clones and leaves some out. The repertoire consists of under 350,000 clones, with 86% occurring once and the leading ten covering about 2.7%. The sample consisted of PBMCs or T cells enriched from blood (not recorded which). These receptors were taken from a young woman who had recovered from COVID-19. Both conserved end residues are part of each CDR3. The D gene is left open where the match is weak. Clone size appears in some rows only: once, few, many, or a class for an expanded clone.

abundance	v_gene	d_gene	j_gene	CDR3aa	CDR3nt
-	TRBV30	TRBD2	TRBJ2-7	CAWSARKRGGPKQYF	TGTGCCTGGAGTGCCCGCAAGCGGGGGGGCCCCAAGCAGTACTTC
once	TRBV10-3	TRBD2	TRBJ2-3	CAIRTISGRATDTQYF	TGTGCCATCAGGACGATTAGCGGGAGGGCCACAGATACGCAGTATTTT
-	TRBV3-1/TRBV3-2	-	TRBJ1-1	CASSQGGDILARAFKDTEAFF	TGTGCCAGCAGCCAGGGAGGAGATATTCTAGCCAGGGCCTTTAAGGACACTGAAGCTTTCTTT
-	TRBV9	-	TRBJ1-2	CASSVGRVGSYGYTF	TGTGCCAGCAGCGTAGGGAGGGTGGGCTCCTATGGCTACACCTTC
-	TRBV4-1	-	TRBJ1-2	CASSQEAHYGYTF	TGCGCCAGCAGCCAAGAGGCTCACTATGGCTACACCTTC
-	TRBV7-2	TRBD1	TRBJ1-6	CASSLSRTGNSPLHF	TGTGCCAGCAGCCTAAGCCGGACAGGGAATTCACCCCTCCACTTT
few	TRBV4-3	-	TRBJ1-2	CASSQVTGYGYTF	TGCGCCAGCAGCCAAGTAACGGGCTATGGCTACACCTTC
-	TRBV10-2	-	TRBJ1-1	CASSAEQITEAFF	TGCGCCAGCAGTGCGGAACAGATTACTGAAGCTTTCTTT
-	TRBV15	TRBD2	TRBJ2-7	CATSRVVWMRRGYSYEQYF	TGTGCCACCAGCAGAGTCGTTTGGATGAGGCGGGGGTACTCCTACGAGCAGTACTTC
-	TRBV18	-	TRBJ2-3	CASSPLGLVGDTQYF	TGTGCCAGCTCACCATTGGGGCTAGTCGGAGATACGCAGTATTTT
-	TRBV15	-	TRBJ2-1	CATSRLAIGENEQFF	TGTGCCACCAGCAGACTAGCGATTGGGGAGAATGAGCAGTTCTTC
-	TRBV30	-	TRBJ2-1	CAWSPTTISYNEQFF	TGTGCCTGGAGCCCCACTACTATCTCCTACAATGAGCAGTTCTTC
-	TRBV27	TRBD1	TRBJ1-4	CASSYRGRVAKLFF	TGTGCCAGCAGCTACAGGGGGCGAGTTGCAAAACTGTTTTTT
-	TRBV28	TRBD1	TRBJ2-7	CASRSGQTYEQYF	TGTGCCAGCAGGTCGGGACAGACCTACGAGCAGTACTTC
once	TRBV30	TRBD1	TRBJ1-4	CAWSAPLDRDNEKLFF	TGTGCCTGGAGTGCACCACTGGACAGGGATAATGAAAAACTGTTTTTT
-	TRBV30	TRBD1	TRBJ1-5	CAWSGTGTNQPQHF	TGTGCCTGGAGCGGGACAGGGACGAATCAGCCCCAGCATTTT
-	TRBV28	-	TRBJ2-5	CASSLWGEETQYF	TGTGCCAGCAGTTTGTGGGGGGAAGAGACCCAGTACTTC
-	TRBV10-2	TRBD1	TRBJ1-5	CATRQGDNQPQHF	TGCGCCACCAGACAGGGGGACAATCAGCCCCAGCATTTT
-	TRBV6-5	-	TRBJ1-2	CASSYTRGGSGGYTF	TGTGCCAGCAGTTACACAAGGGGGGGAAGTGGTGGCTACACCTTC
-	TRBV7-2	TRBD2	TRBJ2-1	CASSLATSGTPSSYNEQFF	TGTGCCAGCAGCTTAGCGACTAGCGGGACCCCGAGCTCCTACAATGAGCAGTTCTTC
-	TRBV15	-	TRBJ2-5	CATSRVIGGGGETQYF	TGTGCCACCAGCAGAGTCATAGGGGGCGGAGGGGAGACCCAGTACTTC
-	TRBV11-3	-	TRBJ2-6	CASSLSGGSGANVLTF	TGTGCCAGCAGCTTAAGCGGCGGTTCTGGGGCCAACGTCCTGACTTTC
-	TRBV7-3	-	TRBJ2-2	CASSPTMDSRGGELFF	TGTGCCAGCAGCCCAACGATGGACAGCAGGGGCGGGGAGCTGTTTTTT
-	TRBV28	TRBD1	TRBJ1-5	CASSPIPWTGGYQPQHF	TGTGCCAGCAGTCCCATCCCTTGGACAGGGGGTTATCAGCCCCAGCATTTT
once	TRBV3-1/TRBV3-2	TRBD1	TRBJ1-3	CASSPTTGIGNTIYF	TGTGCCAGCAGCCCGACGACAGGGATTGGAAACACCATATATTTT
-	TRBV3-1/TRBV3-2	TRBD1	TRBJ1-1	CASSLQGANTEAFF	TGTGCCAGCAGCCTACAGGGGGCTAACACTGAAGCTTTCTTT
-	TRBV19	-	TRBJ2-2	CASSTPLQRRTGELFF	TGTGCCAGTAGTACACCTTTACAGAGACGCACCGGGGAGCTGTTTTTT
-	TRBV29-1	TRBD1	TRBJ1-6	CSVAISQGPNSPLHF	TGCAGCGTTGCTATCTCACAGGGGCCGAATTCACCCCTCCACTTT
-	TRBV4-1	TRBD2	TRBJ2-2	CASSQEALRRGGGELFF	TGCGCCAGCAGCCAAGAAGCACTCCGCCGGGGGGGCGGGGAGCTGTTTTTT
-	TRBV15	TRBD2	TRBJ2-5	CATSRDKTSRQETQYF	TGTGCCACCAGCAGAGATAAGACTAGCAGACAAGAGACCCAGTACTTC
once	TRBV15	TRBD2	TRBJ2-1	CATSRRIAGGARNEQFF	TGTGCCACCAGCAGACGCATAGCGGGAGGTGCTCGGAATGAGCAGTTCTTC
once	TRBV3-1/TRBV3-2	TRBD1	TRBJ1-2	CASSQPDRGYYYGYTF	TGTGCCAGCAGCCAACCGGACAGGGGATATTACTATGGCTACACCTTC
-	TRBV27	-	TRBJ2-7	CGYYDGGPTIYEQYF	TGTGGCTACTATGATGGAGGACCTACAATCTACGAGCAGTACTTC
-	TRBV14	TRBD2	TRBJ2-1	CASSQGLAGEGEQFF	TGTGCCAGCAGCCAAGGACTAGCGGGAGAGGGGGAGCAGTTCTTC
-	TRBV5-6	-	TRBJ1-2	CASSFGTGRNYGYTF	TGTGCCAGCAGCTTCGGTACAGGCCGGAACTATGGCTACACCTTC
-	TRBV27	TRBD2	TRBJ2-2	CASSSGLAGYTGELFF	TGTGCCAGCAGTTCGGGACTAGCGGGATACACCGGGGAGCTGTTTTTT
-	TRBV12-5	TRBD1	TRBJ1-4	CASGAGTANEKLFF	TGTGCTAGTGGTGCCGGGACAGCAAATGAAAAACTGTTTTTT
-	TRBV4-1	-	TRBJ2-1	CASSTGFYEQFF	TGCGCCAGCAGCACAGGGTTCTATGAGCAGTTCTTC
-	TRBV28	TRBD2	TRBJ2-7	CASSPLAGAFSYEQYF	TGTGCCAGCAGTCCCCTAGCGGGGGCCTTCTCCTACGAGCAGTACTTC
-	TRBV19	TRBD1	TRBJ1-2	CASSIRWTGYGYTF	TGTGCCAGTAGTATACGGTGGACAGGGTATGGCTACACCTTC
once	TRBV20-1	TRBD1	TRBJ1-1	CSAETTGDAFF	TGCAGTGCTGAGACTACAGGGGACGCTTTCTTT
-	TRBV7-2	-	TRBJ1-6	CASSFGPYSGNSPLHF	TGTGCCAGCAGCTTTGGTCCGTATAGTGGTAATTCACCCCTCCACTTT
-	TRBV11-3	TRBD2	TRBJ2-7	CASRTGTSDYEQYF	TGTGCCAGCCGGACCGGGACTAGCGACTACGAGCAGTACTTC
-	TRBV7-2	-	TRBJ1-4	CASSLNPSATNEKLFF	TGTGCCAGCAGCTTAAACCCCTCGGCAACTAATGAAAAACTGTTTTTT
once	TRBV27	TRBD2	TRBJ2-5	CASSPSGRGLAQYF	TGTGCCAGCAGCCCTAGCGGGAGGGGTCTGGCCCAGTACTTC
-	TRBV27	-	TRBJ2-1	CATRVSYNEQFF	TGTGCCACCAGGGTGAGCTACAATGAGCAGTTCTTC
-	TRBV19	-	TRBJ1-1	CASSVSMNTEAFF	TGTGCCAGTAGTGTGAGTATGAACACTGAAGCTTTCTTT
few	TRBV7-6	TRBD2	TRBJ2-7	CASSASGTSYLGEQYF	TGTGCCAGCAGCGCGTCCGGGACTAGCTACCTAGGGGAGCAGTACTTC
-	TRBV15	TRBD1	TRBJ1-2	CATSRARQGLRGYTF	TGTGCCACCAGCAGAGCCCGACAGGGTCTTAGGGGCTACACCTTC
-	TRBV7-2	TRBD2	TRBJ2-7	CASSSPGGGEQYF	TGTGCCAGCAGCTCACCGGGAGGGGGCGAGCAGTACTTC
-	TRBV7-2	-	TRBJ2-1	CASSEPNAAQFF	TGTGCCAGCAGCGAACCTAATGCTGCCCAGTTCTTC
-	TRBV7-2	TRBD2	TRBJ2-1	CASSLGRGGSRPNEQFF	TGTGCCAGCAGCTTAGGGCGGGGGGGGAGCAGACCCAATGAGCAGTTCTTC
-	TRBV19	TRBD1	TRBJ2-5	CASSTGQPQETQYF	TGTGCCAGTAGTACGGGACAGCCACAAGAGACCCAGTACTTC
-	TRBV2	TRBD2	TRBJ2-2	CASSVASGSPRELFF	TGTGCCAGCAGTGTGGCTAGCGGGAGCCCAAGGGAGCTGTTTTTT
once	TRBV28	TRBD1	TRBJ1-2	CASSYGDRPNYGYTF	TGTGCCAGCAGTTACGGGGACAGACCTAACTATGGCTACACCTTC
-	TRBV2	-	TRBJ1-3	CASSEMSRGSSGNTIYF	TGTGCCAGCAGTGAAATGAGTCGAGGTTCCTCTGGAAACACCATATATTTT
-	TRBV5-1	-	TRBJ1-4	CASSLGQGGEKLFF	TGCGCCAGCAGCTTGGGGCAGGGAGGAGAAAAACTGTTTTTT
-	TRBV5-6	-	TRBJ1-5	CASSLRGTFNQPQHF	TGTGCCAGCAGCTTGCGGGGGACTTTCAATCAGCCCCAGCATTTT